The clone carrying this TCR beta chain has more than one count but fewer than ten. Its antigen remains unidentified. This specimen comes from a study of T cell repertoires in cytomegalovirus infection. About the research overall: HLA-B-restricted CMV epitopes that are well studied were used alongside recently identified HLA-C-restricted ones. A matching HLA type, together with CMV infection, was signaled by public TCR beta signatures.

Findings of the study overall: It was HLA-C-restricted CMV-specific TCR beta clonotypes that dominated the response ex vivo.

Germline V CDR1 and CDR2: MDHEN, SYDVKM. CDR3 length: 12 amino acids. The V and J ends lost 7 bases and 7 bases respectively, with 13 bases between them. TCRdb fed the reads into MiXCR, producing one record per CDR3 protein. Among roughly 500,000 distinct CDR3 sequences listed, 25% to 35% were seen once. Specimen: cultured PBMCs, collected from culture after CMV antigen stimulation. The receptor's source is a human donor in good health (CMV status not recorded). Some clones in this sample may be carry-over from other donors' samples. The rearrangement uses TRBV28 and TRBJ1-2; D remains ambiguous. CDR3 amino acids: CASTPSSVGYTF. In nucleotides, the CDR3 is TGTGCCAGCACCCCTTCATCGGTTGGCTACACCTTC.